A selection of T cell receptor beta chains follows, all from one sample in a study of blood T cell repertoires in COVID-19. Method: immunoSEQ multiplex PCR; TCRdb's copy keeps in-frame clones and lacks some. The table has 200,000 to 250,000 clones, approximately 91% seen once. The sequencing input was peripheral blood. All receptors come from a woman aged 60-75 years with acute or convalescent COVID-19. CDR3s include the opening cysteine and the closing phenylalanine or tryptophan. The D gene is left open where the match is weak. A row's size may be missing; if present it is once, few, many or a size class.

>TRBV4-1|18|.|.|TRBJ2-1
TGCGCCAGCAGCCAAGGAGGTTCCCTCGGGGGGCCCTACAATGAGCAGTTCTTC
CASSQGGSLGGPYNEQFF
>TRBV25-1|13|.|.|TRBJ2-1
TGTGCCAGCAGTGAGGACTGGACGAATGAGCAGTTCTTC
CASSEDWTNEQFF
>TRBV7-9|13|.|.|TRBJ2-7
TGTGCCAGCAGCTTACCTCGGGGCTACGAGCAGTACTTC
CASSLPRGYEQYF
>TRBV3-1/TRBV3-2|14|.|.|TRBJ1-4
TGTGCCAGCAGCCAAGATCTGACAGCCGAAAAACTGTTTTTT
CASSQDLTAEKLFF
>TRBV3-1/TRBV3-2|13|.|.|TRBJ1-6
TGTGCCAGCAGCCGAACAGGGAATTCACCCCTCCACTTT
CASSRTGNSPLHF
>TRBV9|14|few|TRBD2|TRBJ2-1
TGTGCCAGCACCGCGGCGGGAGGGCCCGATGAGCAGTTCTTC
CASTAAGGPDEQFF
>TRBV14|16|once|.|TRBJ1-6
TGTGCCAGCAGCCCTATTGGGGGCCCCAATAATTCACCCCTCCACTTT
CASSPIGGPNNSPLHF
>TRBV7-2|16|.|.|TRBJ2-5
TGTGCCAGCAGCTTAGCACTAGGTACAGCACAAGAGACCCAGTACTTC
CASSLALGTAQETQYF
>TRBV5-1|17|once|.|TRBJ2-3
TGCGCCAGCAGCTTGGGGCCTAGCCACCCTAGCACAGATACGCAGTATTTT
CASSLGPSHPSTDTQYF
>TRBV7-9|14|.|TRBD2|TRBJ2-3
TGTGCCAGCAGCAGAACTAGCGGGCCGGATACGCAGTATTTT
CASSRTSGPDTQYF
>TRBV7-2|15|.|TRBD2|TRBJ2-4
TGTGCCAGCAGCTTTGGCGGGAGTGGGGGAAACATTCAGTACTTC
CASSFGGSGGNIQYF
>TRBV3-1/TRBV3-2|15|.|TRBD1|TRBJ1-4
TGTGCCAGCAGCCAAGAAGACAGGGGGCGCGAAAAACTGTTTTTT
CASSQEDRGREKLFF
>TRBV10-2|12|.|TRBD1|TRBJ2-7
TGCGCCAGCAAAGACAGGGGCTACGAGCAGTACTTC
CASKDRGYEQYF
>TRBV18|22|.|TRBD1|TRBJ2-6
TGTGCCAGCTCTCCCAAACACAATAACCGGGACAGGGTTATTACTGGGGCCAACGTCCTGACTTTC
CASSPKHNNRDRVITGANVLTF
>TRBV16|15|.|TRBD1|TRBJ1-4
TGTGCCAGCAGCCGCCGACAGGGGGCGACTGAAAAACTGTTTTTT
CASSRRQGATEKLFF
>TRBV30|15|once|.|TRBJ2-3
TGTGCCTGGACACCGCGCGCGAAACCGTCAGATACGCAGTATTTT
CAWTPRAKPSDTQYF
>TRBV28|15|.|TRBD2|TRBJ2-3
TGTGCCAGCAGTTTAGCGGGAGGCCTCCGGGATACGCAGTATTTT
CASSLAGGLRDTQYF
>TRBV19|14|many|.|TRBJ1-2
TGTGCCAGTAGTATAGTAAACAGCAACTATGGCTACACCTTC
CASSIVNSNYGYTF
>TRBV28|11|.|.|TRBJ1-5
TGTGCCAGCAGTCTAGATCAGCCCCAGCATTTT
CASSLDQPQHF
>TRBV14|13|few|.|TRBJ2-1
TGTGCCAGCAGCCAAAACAGGGCCAATGAGCAGTTCTTC
CASSQNRANEQFF
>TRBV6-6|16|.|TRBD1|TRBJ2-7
TGTGCCAGCAGGCGTGCGGGACAGGGGGCGAGGGGGGAGCAGTACTTC
CASRRAGQGARGEQYF
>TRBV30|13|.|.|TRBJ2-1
TGTGCCTGGATTCACACAGGATACAATGAGCAGTTCTTC
CAWIHTGYNEQFF
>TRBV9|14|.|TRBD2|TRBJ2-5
TGTGCCAGCAGCGTAGCGGGACTAGGGGCGACCCAGTACTTC
CASSVAGLGATQYF
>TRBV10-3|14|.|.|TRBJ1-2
TGTGCCATCAGTGAGTCGCAGGGGAACGCTGGCTACACCTTC
CAISESQGNAGYTF
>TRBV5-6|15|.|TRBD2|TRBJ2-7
TGTGCCAGCAGCCCTTTGGGGAGCGGGAACTACGAGCAGTACTTC
CASSPLGSGNYEQYF
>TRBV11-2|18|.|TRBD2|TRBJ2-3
TGTGCCAGCAGCTTAGCCCCCCTAGCGGGGGGCAGCACAGATACGCAGTATTTT
CASSLAPLAGGSTDTQYF
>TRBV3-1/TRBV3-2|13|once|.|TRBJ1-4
TGTGCCAGCAGCCAACGCAGAAATGAAAAACTGTTTTTT
CASSQRRNEKLFF
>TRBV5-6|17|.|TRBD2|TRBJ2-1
TGTGCCAGCCTAGCTCAAATACTAGCGGCCTACGGGAATGAGCAGTTCTTC
CASLAQILAAYGNEQFF
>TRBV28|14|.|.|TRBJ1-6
TGTGCCAGCAGGATAGGGGGATCAAATTCACCCCTCCACTTT
CASRIGGSNSPLHF
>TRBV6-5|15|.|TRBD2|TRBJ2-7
TGTGCCAGCAGTTCGGGACTAGCGGGAGGTGGCGAGCAGTACTTC
CASSSGLAGGGEQYF
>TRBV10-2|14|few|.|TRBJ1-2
TGCGCCAGCAGTGAGAGGGGGGGAACCTATGGCTACACCTTC
CASSERGGTYGYTF
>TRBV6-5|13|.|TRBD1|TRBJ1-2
TGTGCCAGCAGTCGTGACAGGGGGCTTGGCTACACCTTC
CASSRDRGLGYTF
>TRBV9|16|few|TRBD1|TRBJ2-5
TGTGCCAGCAGCGTAGGGGTACAGGGGGTCTGGGAGACCCAGTACTTC
CASSVGVQGVWETQYF
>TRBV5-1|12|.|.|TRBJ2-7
TGCGCCAGCAGCTTGAACTACTACGAGCAGTACTTC
CASSLNYYEQYF
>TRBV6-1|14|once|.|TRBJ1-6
TGTGCCAGCAGTGAAACAGGGTATAATTCACCCCTCCACTTT
CASSETGYNSPLHF
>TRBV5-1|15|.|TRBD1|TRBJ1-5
TGCGCCAGCAGCGACGGGACAGGGGGAAATCAGCCCCAGCATTTT
CASSDGTGGNQPQHF
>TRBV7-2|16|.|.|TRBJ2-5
TGTGCCAGCAGCTTAAATGGAAGGGGGACGGGTGAGACCCAGTACTTC
CASSLNGRGTGETQYF
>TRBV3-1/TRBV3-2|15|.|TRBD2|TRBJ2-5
TGTGCCAGCAGCAGGCGGGGGGAGGTGTGGGAGACCCAGTACTTC
CASSRRGEVWETQYF
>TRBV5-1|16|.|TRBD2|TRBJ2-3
TGCGCCAGCAGCTGGGGACTAGCGGGGGGCACAGATACGCAGTATTTT
CASSWGLAGGTDTQYF
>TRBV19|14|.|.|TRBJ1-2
TGTGCCAGTAGTTCCTCGGTGAACAACTATGGCTACACCTTC
CASSSSVNNYGYTF
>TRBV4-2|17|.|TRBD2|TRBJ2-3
TGTGCCAGCAGCCCCTCACTAGCGGGAGCTTCCACAGATACGCAGTATTTT
CASSPSLAGASTDTQYF
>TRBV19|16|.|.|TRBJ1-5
TGTGCCAGTAGTATGCCCAGGTACGTTGGCAATCAGCCCCAGCATTTT
CASSMPRYVGNQPQHF
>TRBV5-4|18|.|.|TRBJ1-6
TGTGCCAGCAGCTTGGTTCTTTCTTTTGGACAGTCATTTTCACCCCTCCACTTT
CASSLVLSFGQSFSPLHF
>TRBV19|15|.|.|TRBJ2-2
TGTGCCAGTAGTAACAAGGCGGGTAACACCGGGGAGCTGTTTTTT
CASSNKAGNTGELFF
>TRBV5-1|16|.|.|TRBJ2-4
TGCGCCAGCAGCTTGGGACCAGGCCAAGCCAAAAACATTCAGTACTTC
CASSLGPGQAKNIQYF